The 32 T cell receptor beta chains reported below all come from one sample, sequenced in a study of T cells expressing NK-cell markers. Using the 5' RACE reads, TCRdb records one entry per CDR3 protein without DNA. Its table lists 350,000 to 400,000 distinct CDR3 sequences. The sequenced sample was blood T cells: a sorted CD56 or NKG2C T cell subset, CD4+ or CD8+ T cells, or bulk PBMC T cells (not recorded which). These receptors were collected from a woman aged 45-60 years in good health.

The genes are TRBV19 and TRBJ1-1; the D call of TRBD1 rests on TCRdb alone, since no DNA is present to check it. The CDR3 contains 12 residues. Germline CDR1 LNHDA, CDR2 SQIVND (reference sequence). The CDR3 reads CASGQGITEAFF. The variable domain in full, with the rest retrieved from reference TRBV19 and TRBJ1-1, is DGGITQSPKYLFRKEGQNVTLSCEQNLNHDAMYWYRQDPGQGLRLIYYSQIVNDFQKGDIAEGYSVSREKKESFPLTVTSAQKNPTAFYLCASGQGITEAFFGQGTRLTVV.

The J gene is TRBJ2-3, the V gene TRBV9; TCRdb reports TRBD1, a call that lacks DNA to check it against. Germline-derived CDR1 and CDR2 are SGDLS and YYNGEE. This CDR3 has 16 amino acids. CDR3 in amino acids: CASSAPTGRSTDTQYF.

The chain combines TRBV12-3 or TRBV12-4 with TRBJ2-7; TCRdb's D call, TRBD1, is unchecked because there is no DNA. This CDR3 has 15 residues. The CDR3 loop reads CASSAIGLGAYEQYF.

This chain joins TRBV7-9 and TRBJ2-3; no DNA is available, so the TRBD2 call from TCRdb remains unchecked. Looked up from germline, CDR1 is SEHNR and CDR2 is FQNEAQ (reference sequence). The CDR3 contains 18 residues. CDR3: CASSLILGSEVSTDTQYF. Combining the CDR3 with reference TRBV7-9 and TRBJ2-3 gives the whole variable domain DTGVSQNPRHKITKRGQNVTFRCDPISEHNRLYWYRQTLGQGPEFLTYFQNEAQLEKSRLLSDRFSAERPKGSFSTLEIQRTEQGDSAMYLCASSLILGSEVSTDTQYFGPGTRLTVL.

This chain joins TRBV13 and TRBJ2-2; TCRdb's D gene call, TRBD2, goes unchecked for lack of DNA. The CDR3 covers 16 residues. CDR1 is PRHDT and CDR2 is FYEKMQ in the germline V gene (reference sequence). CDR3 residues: CASSETGRADTGELFF.

CDR3 in amino acids: CASSPTSGSQADTQYF. V is TRBV7-9 and J is TRBJ2-3; TCRdb reports TRBD2, a call that lacks DNA to check it against. CDR1 and CDR2 (germline): SEHNR, FQNEAQ (reference sequence). The CDR3 covers 16 residues.

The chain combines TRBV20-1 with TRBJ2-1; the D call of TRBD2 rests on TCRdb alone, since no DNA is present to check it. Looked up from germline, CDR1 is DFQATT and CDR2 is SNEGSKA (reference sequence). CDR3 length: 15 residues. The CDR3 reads CSAGLTGGVYNEQFF.

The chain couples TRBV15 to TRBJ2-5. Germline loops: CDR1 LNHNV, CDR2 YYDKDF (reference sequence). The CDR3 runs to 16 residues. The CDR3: CATGKPYKDLQETQYF.

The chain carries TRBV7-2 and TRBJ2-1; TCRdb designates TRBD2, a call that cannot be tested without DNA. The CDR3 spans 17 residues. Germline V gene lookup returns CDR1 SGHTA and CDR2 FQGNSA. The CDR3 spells CASSRVLAGDGGNEQFF.

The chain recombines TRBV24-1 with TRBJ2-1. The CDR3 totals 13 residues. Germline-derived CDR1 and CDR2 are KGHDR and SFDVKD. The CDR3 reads CATSDDKLAEQFF.

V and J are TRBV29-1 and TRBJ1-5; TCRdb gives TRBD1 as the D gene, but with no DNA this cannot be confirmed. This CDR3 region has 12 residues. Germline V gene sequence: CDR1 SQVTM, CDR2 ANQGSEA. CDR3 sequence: CSVAAGDQPQHF.

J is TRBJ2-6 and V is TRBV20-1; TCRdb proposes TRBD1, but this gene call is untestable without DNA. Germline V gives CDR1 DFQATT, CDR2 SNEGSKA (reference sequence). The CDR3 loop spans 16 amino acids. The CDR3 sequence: CSALPRAGVGANVLTF.

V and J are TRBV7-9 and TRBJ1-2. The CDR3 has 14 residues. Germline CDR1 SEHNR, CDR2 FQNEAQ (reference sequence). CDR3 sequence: CASSLGRVDYGYTF.

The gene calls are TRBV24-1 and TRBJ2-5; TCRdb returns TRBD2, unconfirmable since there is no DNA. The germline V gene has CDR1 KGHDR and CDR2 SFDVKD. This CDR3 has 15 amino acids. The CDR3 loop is CATSDPHGGTETQYF.

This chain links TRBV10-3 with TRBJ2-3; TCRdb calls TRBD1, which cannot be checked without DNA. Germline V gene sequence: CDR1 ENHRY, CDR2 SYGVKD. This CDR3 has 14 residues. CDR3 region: CAISEQGGKNTQYF.

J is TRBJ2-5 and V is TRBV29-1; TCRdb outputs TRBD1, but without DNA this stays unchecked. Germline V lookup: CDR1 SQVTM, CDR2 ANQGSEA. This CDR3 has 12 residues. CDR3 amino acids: CSSKDREETQYF.

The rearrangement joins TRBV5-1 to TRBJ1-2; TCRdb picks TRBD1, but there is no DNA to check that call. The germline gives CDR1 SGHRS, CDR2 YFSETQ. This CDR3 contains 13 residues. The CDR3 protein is CASSPWAYYGYTF.

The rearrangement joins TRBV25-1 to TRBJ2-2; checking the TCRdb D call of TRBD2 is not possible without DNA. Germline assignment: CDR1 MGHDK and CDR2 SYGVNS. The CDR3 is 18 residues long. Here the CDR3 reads CASSEYPGLAGNTGELFF.

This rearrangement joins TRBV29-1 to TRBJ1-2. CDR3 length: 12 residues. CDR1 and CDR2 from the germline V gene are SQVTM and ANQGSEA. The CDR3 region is CSAEALPSGYTF.

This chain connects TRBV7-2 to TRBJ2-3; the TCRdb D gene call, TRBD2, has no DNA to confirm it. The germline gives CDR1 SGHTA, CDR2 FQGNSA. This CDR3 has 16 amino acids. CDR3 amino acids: CASSLPGLGGPDTQYF.

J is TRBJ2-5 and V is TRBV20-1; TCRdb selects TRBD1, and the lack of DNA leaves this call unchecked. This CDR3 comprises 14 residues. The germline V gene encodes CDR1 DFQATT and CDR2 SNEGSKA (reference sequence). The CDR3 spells CSATKDRAGETQYF.

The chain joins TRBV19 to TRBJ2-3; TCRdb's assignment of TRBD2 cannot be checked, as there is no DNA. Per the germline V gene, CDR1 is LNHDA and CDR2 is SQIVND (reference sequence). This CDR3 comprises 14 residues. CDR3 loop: CASKALAGQDTQYF.

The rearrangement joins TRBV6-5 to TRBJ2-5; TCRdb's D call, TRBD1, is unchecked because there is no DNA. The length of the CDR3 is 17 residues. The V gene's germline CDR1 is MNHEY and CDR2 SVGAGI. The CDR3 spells CASSYSGRGSSGETQYF.

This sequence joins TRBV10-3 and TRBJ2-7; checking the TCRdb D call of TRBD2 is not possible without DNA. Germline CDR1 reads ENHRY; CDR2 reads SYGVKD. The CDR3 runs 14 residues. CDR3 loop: CATAGREGRYEQYF.

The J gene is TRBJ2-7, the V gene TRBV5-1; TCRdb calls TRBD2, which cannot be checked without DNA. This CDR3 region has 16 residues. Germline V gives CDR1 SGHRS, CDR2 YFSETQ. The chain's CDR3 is CASSRFGVWGKAEQYF.

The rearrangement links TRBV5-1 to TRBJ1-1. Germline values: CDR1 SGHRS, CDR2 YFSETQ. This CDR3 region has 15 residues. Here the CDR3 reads CASSPSQSSNTEAFF.

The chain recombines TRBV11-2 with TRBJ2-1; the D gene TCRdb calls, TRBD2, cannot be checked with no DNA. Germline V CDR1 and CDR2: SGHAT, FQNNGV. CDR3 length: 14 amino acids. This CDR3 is CASTERDQYNEQFF. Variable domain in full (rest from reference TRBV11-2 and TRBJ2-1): EAGVAQSPRYKIIEKRQSVAFWCNPISGHATLYWYQQILGQGPKLLIQFQNNGVVDDSQLPKDRFSAERLKGVDSTLKIQPAKLEDSAVYLCASTERDQYNEQFFGPGTRLTVL.

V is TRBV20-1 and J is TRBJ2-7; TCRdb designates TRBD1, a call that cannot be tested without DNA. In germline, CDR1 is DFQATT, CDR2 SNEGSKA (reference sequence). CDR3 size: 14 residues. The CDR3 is CSATDRGLSYEQYF.

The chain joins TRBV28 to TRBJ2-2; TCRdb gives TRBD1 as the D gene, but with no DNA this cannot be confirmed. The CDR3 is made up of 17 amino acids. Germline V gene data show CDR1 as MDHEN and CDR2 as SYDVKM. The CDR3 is CASSLYEGVTNTGELFF. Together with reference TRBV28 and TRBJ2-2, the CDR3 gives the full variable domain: DVKVTQSSRYLVKRTGEKVFLECVQDMDHENMFWYRQDPGLGLRLIYFSYDVKMKEKGDIPEGYSVSREKKERFSLILESASTNQTSMYLCASSLYEGVTNTGELFFGEGSRLTVL.

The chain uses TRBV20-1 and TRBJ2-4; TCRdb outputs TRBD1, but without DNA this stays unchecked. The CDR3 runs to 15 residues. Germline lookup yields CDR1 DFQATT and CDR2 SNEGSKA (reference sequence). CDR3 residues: CSASHRGLAKNIQYF.

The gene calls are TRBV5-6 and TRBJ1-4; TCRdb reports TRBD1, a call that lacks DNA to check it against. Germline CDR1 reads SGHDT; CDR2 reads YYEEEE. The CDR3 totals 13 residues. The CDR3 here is CASSSPGTEKLFF.

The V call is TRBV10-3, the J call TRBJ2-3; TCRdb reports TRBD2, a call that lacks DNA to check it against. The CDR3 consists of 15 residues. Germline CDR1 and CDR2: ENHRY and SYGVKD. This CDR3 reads CAITRAGGLGDTQYF.